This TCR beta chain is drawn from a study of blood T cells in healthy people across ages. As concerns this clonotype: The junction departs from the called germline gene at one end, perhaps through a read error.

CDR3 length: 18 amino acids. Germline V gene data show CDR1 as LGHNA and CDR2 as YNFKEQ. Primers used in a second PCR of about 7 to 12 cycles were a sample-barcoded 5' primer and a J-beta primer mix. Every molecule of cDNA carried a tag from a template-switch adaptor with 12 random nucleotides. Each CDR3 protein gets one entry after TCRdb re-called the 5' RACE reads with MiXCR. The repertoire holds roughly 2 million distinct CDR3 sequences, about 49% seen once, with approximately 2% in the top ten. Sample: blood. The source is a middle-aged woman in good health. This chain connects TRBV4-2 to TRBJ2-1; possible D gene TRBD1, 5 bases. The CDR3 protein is CASSLTAQGPGSYSEQFF. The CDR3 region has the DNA TGTGCCAGCAGCCTTACCGCGCAGGGTCCAGGCTCCTACAGTGAGCAGTTCTTC.